This T cell receptor beta chain was sequenced for a study of T cells after yellow fever vaccination. Overall study findings and caveats: Primary-vaccination clones mostly resurfaced post-booster (nearly 97% CD4, more than 80% CD8). Clonotypes found in both CD4 and CD8 compartments made up a small share. Contaminating bulk clonotypes could be abundant in FACS-sorted repertoires.

This clonotype appeared many times. Its antigen is unidentified. CDR3 length: 16 amino acids. V lost 0 bases, J lost 0 bases, and 11 bases lay in between. Per germline, CDR1 SGHRS and CDR2 YFSETQ. Each CDR3 protein gets one entry after TCRdb re-called the 5' RACE reads with MiXCR. This sample has some 300,000 distinct CDR3 sequences; around 10% occur once, and the top ten carry about 3%. The TCR sequence derives from a man aged 18 to 35 who received the YFV17D yellow fever vaccine. The J gene is TRBJ2-3, the V gene TRBV5-1, with D tentatively TRBD1 or TRBD2 (6 bases each). The source material was CD4+ T cells sorted from PBMCs, sampled 5 days after the yellow fever booster vaccination. CDR3 region: CASSLGPGASTDTQYF. In DNA form, the CDR3 reads TGCGCCAGCAGCTTGGGGCCGGGGGCTAGCACAGATACGCAGTATTTT.